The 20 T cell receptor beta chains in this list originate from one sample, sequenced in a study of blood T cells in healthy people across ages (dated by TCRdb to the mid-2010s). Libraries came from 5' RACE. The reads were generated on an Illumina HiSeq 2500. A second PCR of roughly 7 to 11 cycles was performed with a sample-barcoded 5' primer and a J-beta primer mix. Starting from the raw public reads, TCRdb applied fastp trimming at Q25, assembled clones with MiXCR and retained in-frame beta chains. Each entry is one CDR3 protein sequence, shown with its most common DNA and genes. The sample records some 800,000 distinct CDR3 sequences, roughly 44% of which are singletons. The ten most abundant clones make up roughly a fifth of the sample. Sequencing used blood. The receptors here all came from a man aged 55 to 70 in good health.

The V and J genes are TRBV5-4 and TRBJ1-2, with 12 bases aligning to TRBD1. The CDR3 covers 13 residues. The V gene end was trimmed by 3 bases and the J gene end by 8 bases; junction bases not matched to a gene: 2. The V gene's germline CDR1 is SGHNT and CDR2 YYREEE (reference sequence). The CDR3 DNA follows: TGTGCCAGCAGCTGGGGGACAGGGGGCGGCTACACCTTC. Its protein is CASSWGTGGGYTF.

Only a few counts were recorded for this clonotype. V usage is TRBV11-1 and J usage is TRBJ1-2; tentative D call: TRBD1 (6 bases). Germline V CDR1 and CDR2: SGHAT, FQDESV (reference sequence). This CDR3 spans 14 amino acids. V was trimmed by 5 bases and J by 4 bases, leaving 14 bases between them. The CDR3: CASSINTGFYGYTF. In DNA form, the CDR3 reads TGTGCCAGCAGCATCAATACAGGGTTCTATGGCTACACCTTC.

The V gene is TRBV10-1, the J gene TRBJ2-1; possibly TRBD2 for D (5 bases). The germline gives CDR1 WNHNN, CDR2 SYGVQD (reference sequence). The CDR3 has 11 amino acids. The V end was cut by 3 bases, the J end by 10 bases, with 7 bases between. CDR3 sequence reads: CASSDGGEQFF. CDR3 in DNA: TGCGCCAGCAGTGATGGCGGGGAGCAGTTCTTC.

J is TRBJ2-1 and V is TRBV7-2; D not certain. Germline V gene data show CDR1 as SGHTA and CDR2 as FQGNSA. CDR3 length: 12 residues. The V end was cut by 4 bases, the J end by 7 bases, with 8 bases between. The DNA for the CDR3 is TGTGCCAGCAGCTCCTACGGAAATGAGCAGTTCTTC. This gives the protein CASSSYGNEQFF.

This chain's CDR3 is CASSQTDRGAGANVLTF. The DNA of the CDR3 is TGTGCCAGCAGCCAAACGGACAGGGGGGCTGGGGCCAACGTCCTGACTTTC. This chain joins TRBV3-1 and TRBJ2-6; 10 bases map to TRBD1. The J segment lost 2 bases and the V segment lost 2 bases, leaving 3 bases of the junction unmatched. CDR3 size: 17 residues. Germline V CDR1 and CDR2: LGHDT, YNNKEL (reference sequence).

The CDR3, as DNA: TGCAGTGCTGTCCGACGGGGGGCTCCCCAAGAGACCCAGTACTTC. This translates into CSAVRRGAPQETQYF. The chain is built from TRBV20-1 and TRBJ2-5; maybe TRBD2 (7 bases). Trimming pared 5 bases from V and 1 base from J, leaving 17 bases between. The CDR3 contains 15 residues. Germline lookup yields CDR1 DFQATT and CDR2 SNEGSKA (reference sequence).

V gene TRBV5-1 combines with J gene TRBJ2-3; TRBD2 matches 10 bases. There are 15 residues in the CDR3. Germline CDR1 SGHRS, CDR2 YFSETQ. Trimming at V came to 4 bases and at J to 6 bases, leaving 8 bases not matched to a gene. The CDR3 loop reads CASSALAGAADTQYF. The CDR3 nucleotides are TGCGCCAGCAGCGCGCTAGCGGGGGCCGCGGATACGCAGTATTTT.

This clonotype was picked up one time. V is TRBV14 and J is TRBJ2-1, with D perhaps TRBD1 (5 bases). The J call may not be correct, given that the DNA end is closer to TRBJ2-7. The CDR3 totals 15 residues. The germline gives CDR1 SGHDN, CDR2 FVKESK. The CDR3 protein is CASSQGLSSYNEQYF. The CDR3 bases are TGTGCCAGCAGCCAGGGGCTGAGCTCCTACAATGAGCAGTACTTC.

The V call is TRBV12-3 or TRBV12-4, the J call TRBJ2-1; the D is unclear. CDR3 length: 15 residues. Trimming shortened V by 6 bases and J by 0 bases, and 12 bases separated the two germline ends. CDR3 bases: TGTGCCAGCAGCGGCTACTGGGGCTCCTACAATGAGCAGTTCTTC. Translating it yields CASSGYWGSYNEQFF.

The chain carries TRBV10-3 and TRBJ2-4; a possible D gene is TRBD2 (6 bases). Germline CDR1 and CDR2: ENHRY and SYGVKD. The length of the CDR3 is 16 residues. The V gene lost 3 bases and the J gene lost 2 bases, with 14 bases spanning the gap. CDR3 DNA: TGTGCCATCAGTGATGGAGGGGAAGGGTCCAAAAACATTCAGTACTTC. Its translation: CAISDGGEGSKNIQYF.

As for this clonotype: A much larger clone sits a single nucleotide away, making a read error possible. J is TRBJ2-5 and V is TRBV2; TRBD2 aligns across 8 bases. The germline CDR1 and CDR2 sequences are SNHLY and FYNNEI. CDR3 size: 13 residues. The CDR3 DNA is TGTGCCGGCAGTACCGGGACTAGGGAGAAGAGGTACTTC. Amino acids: CAGSTGTREKRYF.

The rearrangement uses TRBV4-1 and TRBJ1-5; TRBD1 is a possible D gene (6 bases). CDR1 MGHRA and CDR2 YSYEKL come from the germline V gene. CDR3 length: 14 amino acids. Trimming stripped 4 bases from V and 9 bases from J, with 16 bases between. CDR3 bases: TGCGCCAGCAGCCGAGAGGGAGGGGGGCCGCCCCAGCATTTT. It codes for CASSREGGGPPQHF.

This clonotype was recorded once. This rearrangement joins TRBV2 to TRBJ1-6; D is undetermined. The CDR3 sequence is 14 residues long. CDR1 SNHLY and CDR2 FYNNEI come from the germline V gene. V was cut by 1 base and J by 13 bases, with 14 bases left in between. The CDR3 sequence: CASSEGRNLKPLHF. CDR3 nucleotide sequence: TGTGCCAGCAGTGAAGGGAGGAATTTGAAGCCCCTCCACTTT.

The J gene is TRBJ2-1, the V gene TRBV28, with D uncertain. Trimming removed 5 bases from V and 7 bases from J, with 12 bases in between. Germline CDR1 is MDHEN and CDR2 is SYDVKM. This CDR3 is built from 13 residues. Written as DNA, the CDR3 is TGTGCCAGCAGTAAGGATTTTCGAAATGAGCAGTTCTTC. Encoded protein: CASSKDFRNEQFF. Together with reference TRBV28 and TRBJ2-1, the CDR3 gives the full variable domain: DVKVTQSSRYLVKRTGEKVFLECVQDMDHENMFWYRQDPGLGLRLIYFSYDVKMKEKGDIPEGYSVSREKKERFSLILESASTNQTSMYLCASSKDFRNEQFFGPGTRLTVL.

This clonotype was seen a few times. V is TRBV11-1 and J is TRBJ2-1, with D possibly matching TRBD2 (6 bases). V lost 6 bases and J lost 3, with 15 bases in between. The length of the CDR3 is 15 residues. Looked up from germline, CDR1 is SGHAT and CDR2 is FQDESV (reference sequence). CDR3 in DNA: TGTGCCAGCAGGCCCCGAAACGGGGGCTACAATGAGCAGTTCTTC. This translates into CASRPRNGGYNEQFF.

The CDR3 sequence is CASSDSGGAVEYF. The DNA for the CDR3 is TGTGCCAGCAGCGACAGCGGGGGGGCCGTGGAGTACTTC. This rearrangement joins TRBV7-2 to TRBJ2-5, with 10 positions matching TRBD2. The CDR3 runs 13 residues. CDR1 and CDR2 (germline): SGHTA, FQGNSA. The J segment lost 12 bases and the V segment lost 5 bases, leaving 9 bases of the junction unmatched.

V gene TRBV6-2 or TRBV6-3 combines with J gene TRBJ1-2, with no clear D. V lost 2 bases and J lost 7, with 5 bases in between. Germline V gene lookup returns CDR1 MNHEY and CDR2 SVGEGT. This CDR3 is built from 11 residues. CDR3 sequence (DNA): TGTGCCAGCAGTTACGAAAGTGGCTACACCTTC. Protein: CASSYESGYTF.

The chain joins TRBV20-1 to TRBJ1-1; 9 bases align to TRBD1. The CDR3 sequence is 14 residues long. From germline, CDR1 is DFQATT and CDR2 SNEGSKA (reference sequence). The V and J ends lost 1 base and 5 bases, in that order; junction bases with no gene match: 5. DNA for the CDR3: TGCAGTGCTAGAGGGGACAGGGATCGAACTGAAGCTTTCTTT. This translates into CSARGDRDRTEAFF.

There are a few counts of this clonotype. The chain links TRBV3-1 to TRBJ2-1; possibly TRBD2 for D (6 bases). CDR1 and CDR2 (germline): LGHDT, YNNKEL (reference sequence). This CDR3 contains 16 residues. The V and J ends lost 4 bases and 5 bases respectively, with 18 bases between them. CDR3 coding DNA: TGTGCCAGCAGCCTAAACCCGACTAGTTCTAACAATGAGCAGTTCTTC. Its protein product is CASSLNPTSSNNEQFF.

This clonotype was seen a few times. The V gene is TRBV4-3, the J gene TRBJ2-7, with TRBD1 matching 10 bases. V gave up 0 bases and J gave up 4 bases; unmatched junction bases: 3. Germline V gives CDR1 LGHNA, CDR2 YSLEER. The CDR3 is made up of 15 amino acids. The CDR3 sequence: CASSQETGGLYEQYF. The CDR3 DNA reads TGCGCCAGCAGCCAAGAGACAGGGGGCCTGTACGAGCAGTACTTC.